This TCR beta chain was documented in a study of blood T cell repertoires in COVID-19. Study summary: Sample material is recorded as cDNA or gDNA derived from T cells, B-cell-depleted T cells, or PBMCs.

On this clone itself: Other DNA sequences from this sample encode an identical CDR3 as well.

Only in-frame clones appear in the TCRdb table, and some are missing; sequencing was by immunoSEQ multiplex PCR. The table lists roughly 230,000 clones, about 85% of them singletons, with about 1% in the top ten. CDR1 is MNHEY and CDR2 is SMNVEV in the germline V gene (reference sequence). V was cut by 6 bases and J by 2 bases, with 10 bases left in between. The CDR3 sequence is 13 residues long. The sequence derives from a middle-aged man with acute or convalescent COVID-19. The specimen was peripheral blood. V gene TRBV27 combines with J gene TRBJ1-1; D remains unclear. The CDR3 region is CASSLRRNTEAFF. DNA of the CDR3: TGTGCCAGCAGCCTCAGGCGAAACACTGAAGCTTTCTTT.